This passage covers 8 T cell receptor beta chains from one sample sequenced in a study of T cells in Graves' hyperthyroidism and ophthalmopathy. RNA transcripts were the template for amplifying TCR beta CDR3 regions. The study used the HTBI primer set for a first-round RT-PCR of the TCR CDR3. TCRdb used MiXCR to reprocess the multiplex PCR reads, holding one entry per CDR3 protein. Altogether roughly 380,000 distinct CDR3 sequences are present, roughly 20% being singletons, with the ten largest covering around a sixth. Sequencing was performed on blood. The receptors stem from a woman between 40 and 55 years old with Graves' ophthalmopathy.

This clonotype was detected ten times or more. V is TRBV7-9 and J is TRBJ1-5, with a weak D call TRBD1 (5 bases). V was clipped by 5 bases and J by 5 bases, with 13 bases between them. The germline V gene encodes CDR1 SEHNR and CDR2 FQNEAQ (reference sequence). CDR3 length: 14 amino acids. CDR3 DNA sequence: TGTGCCAGCAGCCTGGGACGGGCTGATCAGCCCCAGCATTTT. Protein: CASSLGRADQPQHF.

This clonotype was seen at least ten times. The V call is TRBV6-1, the J call TRBJ1-1, with unresolved D. The CDR3 loop spans 14 amino acids. V was pared by 5 bases and J by 1 base, with 11 bases between. Germline loops: CDR1 MNHNS, CDR2 SASEGT. For the CDR3, the DNA is TGTGCCAGCAGTCGTGACACCCCGAACACTGAAGCTTTCTTT. Amino acid sequence: CASSRDTPNTEAFF.

J is TRBJ2-5 and V is TRBV28; either TRBD1 or TRBD2 may fit D (5 bases each). The CDR3 length is 11 residues. Trimming removed 3 bases from V and 9 bases from J, with 8 bases in between. Germline loops: CDR1 MDHEN, CDR2 SYDVKM. The CDR3 nucleotides are TGTGCCAGCAGTTTGAGAGGGGCCCAGTACTTC. Translation: CASSLRGAQYF.

V gene TRBV7-8 combines with J gene TRBJ1-1; no clear D. Deletions cut 5 bases from V and 4 bases from J, with 14 bases between. The CDR3 runs 14 residues. The germline V gene has CDR1 SGHVS and CDR2 FQNEAQ. CDR3 nucleotides: TGTGCCAGCAGCGAGCTGTCAGGAACCACTGAAGCTTTCTTT. Translating it yields CASSELSGTTEAFF.

This clonotype was counted many times. The rearrangement links TRBV19 to TRBJ2-7; TRBD2 matches at 7 bases. The ends lost 5 bases at V and 1 base at J; junction bases unmatched: 5. The CDR3 is made up of 14 amino acids. Germline V gene sequence: CDR1 LNHDA, CDR2 SQIVND (reference sequence). In DNA form, the CDR3 reads TGTGCCAGTAGTGAGGGAGCGGGATCCTACGAGCAGTACTTC. It codes for CASSEGAGSYEQYF.

In this sample, this clonotype turned up a few times. This may be a read error, as it is one base from a much larger clone. J is TRBJ2-5 and V is TRBV20-1; possibly TRBD1 for D (6 bases). Trimming removed 5 bases at V and 5 bases at J, with 18 bases between. There are 14 residues in the CDR3. From germline, CDR1 is DFQATT and CDR2 SNEGSKA (reference sequence). The CDR3 nucleotides read TGCAGTGCTGGGGCACAGGGTTTTTACGAGACCCAGTACTTC. Protein sequence: CSAGAQGFYETQYF.

This clonotype showed up many times. The chain has TRBV11-2 and TRBJ1-1; no reliable D call. This CDR3 comprises 14 residues. Trimming pared 5 bases from V and 3 bases from J, leaving 13 bases between. Looked up from germline, CDR1 is SGHAT and CDR2 is FQNNGV. Here the CDR3 reads CASSPSEWDTEAFF. In DNA form, the CDR3 reads TGTGCCAGCAGCCCCTCGGAGTGGGACACTGAAGCTTTCTTT.

At least ten counts were recorded for this clonotype. CDR3 loop: CASSKGQGIYEQYF. The CDR3 DNA sequence: TGTGCCAGCAGCAAAGGACAGGGAATCTACGAGCAGTACTTC. The rearrangement links TRBV7-9 to TRBJ2-7; TRBD1 agrees at 8 bases. Trimming cost V 5 bases and J 3 bases; bases outside gene matches: 6. Germline loops: CDR1 SEHNR, CDR2 FQNEAQ (reference sequence). The CDR3 spans 14 residues.